These 18 T cell receptor beta chains originate from one sample sequenced in a study of metastatic and nonmetastatic thyroid tumors. TCRdb re-analyzed the PCR reads through MiXCR. The sample yields roughly 7,300 clones, over 15% seen once. Patients had received no treatment of any kind before thyroid surgery. Sequencing was performed on adjacent normal tissue. These receptors were taken from a female donor with papillary thyroid cancer or a benign thyroid nodule (not recorded which). Some clones in this sample may be carry-over from other donors' samples.

This clone is labeled medium-sized. The chain couples TRBV7-9 to TRBJ1-1, with TRBD1 as a possible D gene (5 bases). V lost 4 bases and J 5 bases, leaving 17 bases between the germline ends. The CDR3 spans 15 residues. Germline V gene lookup returns CDR1 SEHNR and CDR2 FQNEAQ (reference sequence). CDR3 loop: CASSSPVTGVTEAFF. The DNA for the CDR3 is TGTGCCAGCAGCTCGCCCGTCACAGGAGTAACTGAAGCTTTCTTT.

This clone is termed large (0.1 to 1%). The V gene is TRBV11-2, the J gene TRBJ2-2; 7 bases align to TRBD1. Germline V gene lookup returns CDR1 SGHAT and CDR2 FQNNGV. The trim removed 5 bases at V and 3 bases at J, leaving 9 bases unmatched. This CDR3 is built from 16 residues. The CDR3 spells CASSNRDSLDTGELFF. CDR3 in DNA: TGTGCCAGCAGCAACCGGGACAGCCTAGACACCGGGGAGCTGTTTTTT.

This clone was detected once. The V call is TRBV7-8, the J call TRBJ2-5, with 9 bases that match TRBD2. The assigned J gene may be wrong: the sequence end matches TRBJ2-1 better. Germline CDR1 is SGHVS and CDR2 is FQNEAQ. This CDR3 has 18 amino acids. The CDR3 nucleotides read TGTGCCAGCAGCCCCAGGGGTAGCGGGGGAGGGCCCTACAATGAGCAGTTCTTC. Its translation is CASSPRGSGGGPYNEQFF.

This clone appeared a few times. J is TRBJ2-1 and V is TRBV11-3, with D hard to call. Germline lookup yields CDR1 SGHNT and CDR2 YENEEA. The CDR3 runs to 14 residues. V dropped 2 bases and J dropped 7 bases, with 12 bases sitting between them. CDR3 sequence: CASSLSLIGNEQFF. DNA for the CDR3: TGTGCCAGCAGCTTATCCCTTATAGGAAATGAGCAGTTCTTC.

This clone was observed many times. The rearrangement uses TRBV29-1 and TRBJ1-1; D is undetermined. Trimming shortened V by 5 bases and J by 1 base, and 8 bases separated the two germline ends. This CDR3 is built from 12 residues. Germline V CDR1 and CDR2: SQVTM, ANQGSEA. The DNA for the CDR3 is TGCAGCGTTATTGATCGGAACACTGAAGCTTTCTTT. Its protein is CSVIDRNTEAFF.

In its sample, this clone ranks as medium-sized (0.01 to 0.1%). The chain has TRBV5-1 and TRBJ1-1; TRBD1 might be the D (6 bases). Germline-derived CDR1 and CDR2 are SGHRS and YFSETQ. V lost 5 bases, J lost 7 bases, and 15 bases lay in between. The CDR3 length is 13 residues. The CDR3 sequence is CASRVQGMGEAFF. DNA of the CDR3: TGCGCCAGCAGGGTACAGGGAATGGGTGAAGCTTTCTTT.

This clone is labeled as medium-sized. DNA for the CDR3: TGTGCCAGCAGTCGGGACAGGGTGGAGGTGGCTTTCTTT. This translates into CASSRDRVEVAFF. The chain joins TRBV6-1 to TRBJ1-1, with 9 bases fitting TRBD1. Germline V CDR1 and CDR2: MNHNS, SASEGT. The CDR3 has 13 residues. Trimming cost V 5 bases and J 11 bases; bases outside gene matches: 9.

This clone is labeled medium-sized. The chain couples TRBV2 to TRBJ1-6; TRBD1 might be the D (5 bases). CDR3 size: 12 residues. Germline CDR1 is SNHLY and CDR2 is FYNNEI. V lost 6 bases to trimming and J lost 10 bases, with 10 bases between them. In nucleotides, the CDR3 is TGTGCCAGCAGAAGGGCAGGGTCACCCCTCCACTTT. Amino acids: CASRRAGSPLHF.

This clone was seen a few times. The J gene is TRBJ2-1, the V gene TRBV10-1; 8 bases map to TRBD2. This CDR3 is 15 amino acids long. V dropped 2 bases and J dropped 2; count of bases not matched to a gene: 2. From germline, CDR1 is WNHNN and CDR2 SYGVQD (reference sequence). The CDR3 DNA sequence: TGCGCCAGCAGTGAGACTAGCGGAACCTACAATGAGCAGTTCTTC. Translation gives CASSETSGTYNEQFF.

The chain combines TRBV11-2 with TRBJ2-2, with a possible D match to TRBD1 (7 bases). Per germline, CDR1 SGHAT and CDR2 FQNNGV. V lost 5 bases to trimming and J lost 3 bases, with 16 bases between them. The length of the CDR3 is 16 residues. Here the CDR3 DNA reads TGTGCCAGCAGCCCAGGGGGGCGGGGTCACACCGGGGAGCTGTTTTTT. Its protein is CASSPGGRGHTGELFF.

This clone was observed a few times. The chain has TRBV6-1 and TRBJ1-1; the match to TRBD1 covers 8 bases. Germline CDR1 is MNHNS and CDR2 is SASEGT. The CDR3 runs 17 residues. Germline trimming cut 5 bases from V and 5 bases from J; bases unmatched to any gene: 16. The CDR3 spells CASSPTGVAVGGTEAFF. The CDR3 bases are TGTGCCAGCAGTCCGACAGGGGTCGCGGTCGGTGGGACTGAAGCTTTCTTT.

By sample fraction, this clone is medium-sized. The J gene is TRBJ2-7, the V gene TRBV4-1, with TRBD1 matching over 10 bases. The V and J ends lost 5 bases and 3 bases, in that order; junction bases with no gene match: 1. Germline V gives CDR1 MGHRA, CDR2 YSYEKL. The length of the CDR3 is 13 residues. The DNA for the CDR3 is TGCGCCAGCAGCTGGACAGGGGGCTACGAGCAGTACTTC. Its protein product is CASSWTGGYEQYF.

By sample share, this clone is medium-sized. The chain couples TRBV7-2 to TRBJ2-7, with D unclear. CDR1 is SGHTA and CDR2 is FQGNSA in the germline V gene. The CDR3 loop spans 11 amino acids. V was shortened by 3 bases and J by 5 bases, with 5 bases between the two germline ends. This CDR3 reads CASSFVHEQYF. The CDR3 region has the DNA TGTGCCAGCAGCTTCGTCCACGAGCAGTACTTC.

In its sample, this clone was seen once. The rearrangement joins TRBV11-3 to TRBJ2-1, with D perhaps TRBD1 (6 bases). The length of the CDR3 is 13 residues. Germline CDR1 is SGHNT and CDR2 is YENEEA. Trimming pared 5 bases from V and 3 bases from J, leaving 8 bases between. In DNA form, the CDR3 reads TGTGCCAGCAGCCTGGACAGCTACAATGAGCAGTTCTTC. This gives the protein CASSLDSYNEQFF.

Judged by abundance, this clone is medium-sized. The V call is TRBV24-1, the J call TRBJ2-7; maybe TRBD2 (7 bases). Trimming removed 3 bases from V and 2 bases from J, with 13 bases in between. Per the germline V gene, CDR1 is KGHDR and CDR2 is SFDVKD. This CDR3 region has 15 residues. As DNA, the CDR3 is TGTGCCACCAGTGATACGCGGGGGCCCCCCTACGAGCAGTACTTC. Translated: CATSDTRGPPYEQYF.

In this sample, this clone turned up many times. A much larger clone lies one base from this, so it may be a read error. The chain couples TRBV6-5 to TRBJ2-5; 9 bases line up with TRBD2. Per germline, CDR1 MNHEY and CDR2 SVGAGI. The CDR3 loop spans 14 amino acids. CDR3 loop: CAGSSRGGGETQYF. DNA for the CDR3: TGTGCCGGCAGTTCTCGCGGGGGGGGGGAGACCCAGTACTTC.

The rearrangement links TRBV6-1 to TRBJ2-7; 8 bases agree with TRBD1. The V gene's germline CDR1 is MNHNS and CDR2 SASEGT. The CDR3 extends over 17 amino acids. Trimming at V came to 5 bases and at J to 3 bases, leaving 15 bases not matched to a gene. This CDR3 reads CASSLCHRDRPLYEQYF. CDR3 DNA sequence: TGTGCCAGCAGTCTTTGCCATAGGGACAGGCCCCTCTACGAGCAGTACTTC.

By frequency in the sample, this clone is medium-sized. The chain employs TRBV14 and TRBJ2-1, with TRBD2 identical over 10 bases. The junction had 8 bases not matched to a gene; V was cut back by 4 bases and J by 8 bases. Germline V gene data show CDR1 as SGHDN and CDR2 as FVKESK. The CDR3 sequence is 15 residues long. This chain's CDR3 is CASSRVASGSHEQFF. The CDR3 nucleotides read TGTGCCAGCAGCCGAGTGGCTAGCGGGAGTCATGAGCAGTTCTTC.